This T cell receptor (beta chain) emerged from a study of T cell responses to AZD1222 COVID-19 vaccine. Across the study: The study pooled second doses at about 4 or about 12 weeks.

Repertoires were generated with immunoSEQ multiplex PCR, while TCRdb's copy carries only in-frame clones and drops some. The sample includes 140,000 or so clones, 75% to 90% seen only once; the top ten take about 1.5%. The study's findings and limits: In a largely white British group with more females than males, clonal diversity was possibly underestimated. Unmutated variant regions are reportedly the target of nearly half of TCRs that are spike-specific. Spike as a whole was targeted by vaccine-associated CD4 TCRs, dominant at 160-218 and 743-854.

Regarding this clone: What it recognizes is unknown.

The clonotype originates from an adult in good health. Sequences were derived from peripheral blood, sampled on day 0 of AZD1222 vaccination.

This chain's CDR3 is CASSGDRVEAFF. In nucleotides, the CDR3 is TGTGCCAGCAGCGGTGACAGAGTTGAAGCTTTCTTT. The chain is built from TRBV9 and TRBJ1-1; tentative D call: TRBD1 (5 bases). The CDR3 covers 12 residues. Germline CDR1 SGDLS, CDR2 YYNGEE. Trimming removed 3 bases at V and 7 bases at J, with 10 bases between.